The clone carrying this TCR beta chain appeared many times. Stated time point: persistent/refractory GD, antithyroid drugs over 5 years with positive TRAb. Researchers made the TCR library from RNA that was extracted from PBMCs. The sample originates from a study of regulatory T cells in long-lasting Graves disease. The CDR3 totals 15 residues. The germline V gene has CDR1 SGHVS and CDR2 FNYEAQ. The V end was cut by 6 bases, the J end by 2 bases, with 13 bases between. Libraries of TCR beta came from iRepertoire HTBI primers plus Arm-PCR of CDR3 regions. TCRdb recomputed calls from the multiplex PCR reads with MiXCR, one row per CDR3 protein. The sample records some 440,000 distinct CDR3 sequences, around 20% being singletons.

V gene TRBV7-6 combines with J gene TRBJ2-2, with D maybe TRBD2 (6 bases). Sequences were derived from peripheral blood mononuclear cells (PBMCs), sampled when the disease was refractory, from a patient treated with antithyroid drugs. The receptor's source is a female donor with Graves disease. CDR3 in amino acids: CASSTVAENTGELFF. CDR3 coding DNA: TGTGCCAGCAGTACTGTAGCGGAAAACACCGGGGAGCTGTTTTTT.